This TCR beta chain was sequenced during a study of T cells in narcolepsy. This clone has only a few counts. Its target is not known. The sample contains more than one DNA sequence encoding this CDR3. The CDR3 is made up of 13 amino acids. Germline CDR1 is KGHSH and CDR2 is LQKENI. The V end was cut by 2 bases, the J end by 7 bases, with 12 bases between. The assay was immunoSEQ multiplex PCR, and TCRdb's table has in-frame clones only and misses some. The sample has about 40,000 clones; approximately 88% are singletons. Study-wide points: Same-patient CSF and blood CD4+ T cell clonotypes included HCRT-specific and TRIB2-specific autoreactive ones.

This chain uses TRBV18 with TRBJ2-7, with D unclear. The sample was CD45RA- memory CD4+ T cells from PBMCs. This TCR was recovered from a human donor with narcolepsy. The CDR3 DNA reads TGTGCCAGCTCACCAGCTGCAGGCCGGGAGCAGTACTTC. This sequence encodes CASSPAAGREQYF.